Given below is one TCR beta chain in context. This sample is part of a study of blood T cell repertoires in COVID-19. Study-wide background: Sites across the United States, Italy and Spain contributed samples from acute and convalescent COVID-19. The cDNA or gDNA used as material had been derived from T cells, B-cell-depleted T cells, or PBMCs.

The assay was immunoSEQ multiplex PCR, and TCRdb's table has in-frame clones only and misses some. The sample lists 190,000 or so clones; roughly 77% were seen once. The receptor was derived from a middle-aged man who had recovered from COVID-19. Sequenced input: PBMCs or T cells enriched from blood (not recorded which).

CDR3 DNA sequence: TGTGCCAGCACCCACGCGACTAGCGGGAGGAATGAGCAGTTCTTC. Amino acids: CASTHATSGRNEQFF. J is TRBJ2-1 and V is TRBV6-6, with 13 bases matching TRBD2. In germline, CDR1 is MNHNY, CDR2 SVGAGI (reference sequence). The ends lost 7 bases at V and 7 bases at J; junction bases unmatched: 7. The CDR3 sequence is 15 residues long.